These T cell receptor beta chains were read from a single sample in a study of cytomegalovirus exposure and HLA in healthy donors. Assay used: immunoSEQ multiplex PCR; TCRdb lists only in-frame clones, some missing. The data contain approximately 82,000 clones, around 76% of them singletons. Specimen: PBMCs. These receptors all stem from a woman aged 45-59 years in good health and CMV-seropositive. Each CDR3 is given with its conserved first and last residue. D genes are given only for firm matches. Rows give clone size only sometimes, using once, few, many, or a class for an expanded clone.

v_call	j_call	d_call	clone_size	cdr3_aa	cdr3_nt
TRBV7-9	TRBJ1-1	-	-	CASSLVSGPNTEAFF	TGTGCCAGCAGCTTAGTTAGCGGCCCGAACACTGAAGCTTTCTTT
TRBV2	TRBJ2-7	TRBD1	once	CASSGGTGPTYEQYF	TGTGCCAGCAGCGGTGGGACAGGGCCTACCTACGAGCAGTACTTC
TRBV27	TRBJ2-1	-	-	CASSNSPAGAEQFF	TGTGCCAGCAGCAACTCTCCAGCGGGTGCCGAGCAGTTCTTC
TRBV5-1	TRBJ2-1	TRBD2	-	CASSLSLTSGEGYNEQFF	TGCGCCAGCAGCTTGTCTTTAACTAGCGGGGAGGGCTACAATGAGCAGTTCTTC
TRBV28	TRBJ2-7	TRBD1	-	CASSHGTGAYEQYF	TGTGCCAGCAGTCACGGGACAGGGGCCTACGAGCAGTACTTC
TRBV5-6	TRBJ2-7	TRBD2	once	CASSILVQREGPYEQYF	TGTGCCAGCAGCATCCTCGTCCAGCGGGAGGGCCCCTACGAGCAGTACTTC
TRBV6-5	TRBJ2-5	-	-	CASRSVEFDSETQYF	TGTGCCAGCAGAAGCGTTGAATTCGACTCAGAGACCCAGTACTTC
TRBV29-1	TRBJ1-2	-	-	CSVDDSSRRGYTF	TGCAGCGTTGACGACAGCTCCCGCAGAGGCTACACCTTC
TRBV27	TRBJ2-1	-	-	CASSLSTPLPQGIYEQFF	TGTGCCAGCAGTTTATCGACCCCCTTGCCTCAGGGCATCTATGAGCAGTTCTTC
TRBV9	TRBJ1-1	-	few	CASSGQVNTEAFF	TGTGCCAGCAGCGGGCAGGTGAACACTGAAGCTTTCTTT
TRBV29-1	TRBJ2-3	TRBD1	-	CSSPTGASTDTQYF	TGCAGCAGCCCGACAGGGGCAAGCACAGATACGCAGTATTTT
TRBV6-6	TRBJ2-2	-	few	CASTGVNTGELFF	TGTGCCAGCACCGGGGTGAACACCGGGGAGCTGTTTTTT
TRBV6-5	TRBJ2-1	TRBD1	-	CASSQQTGGFEQFF	TGTGCCAGCAGCCAACAGACAGGGGGCTTTGAGCAGTTCTTC
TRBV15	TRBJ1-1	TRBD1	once	CATSKGQFLNTEAFF	TGTGCCACCAGCAAGGGACAGTTCTTGAACACTGAAGCTTTCTTT
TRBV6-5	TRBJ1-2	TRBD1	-	CASSSGGVHYGYTF	TGTGCCAGCAGCTCAGGGGGCGTTCACTATGGCTACACCTTC
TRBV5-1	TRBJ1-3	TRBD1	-	CASSLAGQKNGNTIYF	TGCGCCAGCAGCTTGGCGGGACAGAAAAATGGAAACACCATATATTTT
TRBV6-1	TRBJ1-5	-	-	CASSRTGNDNQPQHF	TGTGCCAGCAGTAGGACGGGGAACGACAATCAGCCCCAGCATTTT
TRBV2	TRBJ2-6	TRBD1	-	CASRRRTGRLSGANVLTF	TGTGCCAGCAGGAGGCGGACAGGCCGTCTCTCTGGGGCCAACGTCCTGACTTTC
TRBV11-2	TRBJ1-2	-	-	CASSLREDYGYTF	TGTGCCAGCAGCTTGAGGGAGGACTATGGCTACACCTTC
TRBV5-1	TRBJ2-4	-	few	CASSLKVSQGGQQNIQYF	TGCGCCAGCAGCTTGAAGGTTTCGCAAGGCGGACAGCAAAACATTCAGTACTTC
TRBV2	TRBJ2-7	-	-	CASSEASHGQYF	TGTGCCAGCAGTGAAGCCTCGCACGGGCAGTACTTC
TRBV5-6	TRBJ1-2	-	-	CASSFGQGPYGYTF	TGTGCCAGCAGCTTTGGGCAGGGCCCCTATGGCTACACCTTC
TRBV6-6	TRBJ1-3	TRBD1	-	CASNAQGPSGNTIYF	TGTGCCAGCAACGCACAGGGGCCCTCTGGAAACACCATATATTTT
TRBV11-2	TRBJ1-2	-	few	CASSLGEGGYTF	TGTGCCAGCAGCTTAGGGGAGGGCGGCTACACCTTC
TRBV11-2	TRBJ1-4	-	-	CASRAFGNEKLFF	TGTGCCAGCAGAGCGTTCGGTAATGAAAAACTGTTTTTT
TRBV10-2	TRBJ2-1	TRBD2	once	CASSSGTSGRAYNEQFF	TGCGCCAGCAGTTCCGGGACTAGCGGGAGGGCCTACAATGAGCAGTTCTTC
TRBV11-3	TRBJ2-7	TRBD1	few	CASSSDRAYEQYF	TGTGCCAGCAGCAGCGACAGGGCCTACGAGCAGTACTTC
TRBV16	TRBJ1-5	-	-	CASSPAGTPGNQPQHF	TGTGCCAGCAGCCCAGCGGGGACTCCGGGCAATCAGCCCCAGCATTTT
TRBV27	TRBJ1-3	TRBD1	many	CASSLSDRGNTIYF	TGTGCCAGCAGTTTATCGGACAGGGGAAACACCATATATTTT